This T cell receptor beta chain was documented in a study of Ad26.COV2.S vaccination and SARS-CoV-2 variants. The CDR3 has 14 amino acids. V dropped 6 bases and J dropped 1; count of bases not matched to a gene: 4. Germline values: CDR1 MNHEY, CDR2 SVGAGI. Regarding the study as a whole: Responses of spike-specific T cells (both CD8+ and CD4+) reportedly showed substantial breadth after vaccination.

Sequencing used immunoSEQ multiplex PCR; TCRdb keeps in-frame clones, though not all of them. The profile shows more than 150,000 clones, around 90% of them singletons. This clone has a single count. Its antigen is as yet unknown. This chain joins TRBV6-5 and TRBJ2-5; 8 bases match TRBD2. Specimen: peripheral blood, collected after recovery from COVID-19. This clonotype was obtained from a human donor who had recovered from COVID-19. CDR3 DNA: TGTGCCAGCAGCCGGACTAGCTCCCAAGAGACCCAGTACTTC. It translates to CASSRTSSQETQYF.